This entry is about one T cell receptor beta chain. Germline V gene sequence: CDR1 GTSNPN, CDR2 SVGIG (reference sequence). With V trimmed by 6 bases and J by 6 bases, 6 bases remained unmatched. The CDR3 spans 13 residues. Adults between roughly 18 and 95 years of age took part from fewer than 30 US areas. This specimen belongs to a study of blood T cell repertoires in COVID-19. Study background: T cells, B-cell-depleted T cells, or PBMCs supplied cDNA or gDNA.

Repertoires were generated with immunoSEQ multiplex PCR, while TCRdb's copy carries only in-frame clones and drops some. Counted here are about 220,000 clones, roughly 80% occurring once; the ten biggest clones make up approximately 1.3%. V and J are TRBV30 and TRBJ1-3; 9 bases line up with TRBD1. This clonotype originated in a woman aged 40-49 years with acute COVID-19. Sequenced material: PBMCs or T cells enriched from blood (not recorded which). CDR3: CACPGTGKNTIYF. CDR3 DNA sequence: TGTGCCTGCCCCGGGACAGGGAAAAACACCATATATTTT.